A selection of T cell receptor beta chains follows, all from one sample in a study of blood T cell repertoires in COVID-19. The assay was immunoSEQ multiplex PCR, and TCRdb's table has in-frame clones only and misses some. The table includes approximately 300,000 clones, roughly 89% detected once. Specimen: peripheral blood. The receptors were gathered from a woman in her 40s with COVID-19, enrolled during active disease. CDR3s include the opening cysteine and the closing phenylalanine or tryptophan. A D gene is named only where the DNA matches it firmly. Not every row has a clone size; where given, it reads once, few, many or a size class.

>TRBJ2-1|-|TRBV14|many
TGTGCCAGCAGCCAAGCTGGGGGCGCAGGGAATGAGCAGTTCTTC
CASSQAGGAGNEQFF
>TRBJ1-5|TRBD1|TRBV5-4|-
TGTGCCAGCAGCCTGCAGGGGGTTAGCAATCAGCCCCAGCATTTT
CASSLQGVSNQPQHF
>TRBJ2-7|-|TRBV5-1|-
TGCGCCAGCAGCTTGGACAGTATCTCCTACGAGCAGTACTTC
CASSLDSISYEQYF
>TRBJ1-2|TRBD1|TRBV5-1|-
TGCGCCAGCAGCCCAGGACAGGAGGGGAACTATGGCTACACCTTC
CASSPGQEGNYGYTF
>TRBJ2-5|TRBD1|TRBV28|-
TGTGCCAGCAGTACCACCGGGGCAGGGGGAAGGGAGACCCAGTACTTC
CASSTTGAGGRETQYF
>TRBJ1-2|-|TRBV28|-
TGTGCCAGCAGTGTAGGGGGCTATGGCTACACCTTC
CASSVGGYGYTF
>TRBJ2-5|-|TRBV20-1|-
TGCAGTGCTAGTCCCCCAGAAGAGACCCAGTACTTC
CSASPPEETQYF
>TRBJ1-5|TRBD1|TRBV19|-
TGTGCCACACGCGACAGGGTGGCCAATCAGCCCCAGCATTTT
CATRDRVANQPQHF
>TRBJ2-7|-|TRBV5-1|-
TGCGCCAGCAGCCCCGGGACTCCAAGCTCCTACGAGCAGTACTTC
CASSPGTPSSYEQYF
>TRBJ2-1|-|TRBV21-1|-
TGTGCCAGCAGCAAAAACGGGACAGGGAGTATCAATGAGCAGTTCTTC
CASSKNGTGSINEQFF
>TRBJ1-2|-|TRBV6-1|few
TGTGCCAGCAGTGAAGGGCAGGAGGCATTCTATGGCTACACCTTC
CASSEGQEAFYGYTF
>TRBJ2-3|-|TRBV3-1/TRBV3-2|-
TGTGCCAGCAGCCCCCAAGGTGGGGGTGGAGGGGTATATACGCAGTATTTT
CASSPQGGGGGVYTQYF
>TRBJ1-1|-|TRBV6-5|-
TGTGCCAGCGAGGACCCGGTGGTCGCGGGGACTGAAGCTTTCTTT
CASEDPVVAGTEAFF
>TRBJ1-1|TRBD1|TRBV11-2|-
TGTGCCAGCAGCTTGGGTCAGGACCGGGACAGCCTCAATGAAGCTTTCTTT
CASSLGQDRDSLNEAFF
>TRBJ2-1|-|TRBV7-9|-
TGTGCCAGCAGCTTACATGGTCCAGGGGAGTTCTTC
CASSLHGPGEFF
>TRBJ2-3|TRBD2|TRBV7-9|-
TGTGCCAGCAGCCAGAGAGGGACTAGCGGCACAGATACGCAGTATTTT
CASSQRGTSGTDTQYF
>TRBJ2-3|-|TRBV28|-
TGTGCCAGCAGATCCGTTACCTGGGTCTCGGGGGATACGCAGTATTTT
CASRSVTWVSGDTQYF
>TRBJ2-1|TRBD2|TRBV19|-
TGTGCCAGTAGTACTATCCCCCTAACTAGCGGTCGAAACAATGAGCAGTTCTTC
CASSTIPLTSGRNNEQFF
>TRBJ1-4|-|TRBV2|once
TGTGCCAGCACCCTGGCGGAAGCAACTAATGAAAAACTGTTTTTT
CASTLAEATNEKLFF
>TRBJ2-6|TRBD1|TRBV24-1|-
TGTGCCGTAGGCAGGGGGTTGTCTGGGGCCAACGTCCTGACTTTC
CAVGRGLSGANVLTF
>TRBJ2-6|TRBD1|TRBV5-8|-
TGTGCCAGCAGCTTGGCGGGACAGGGTTTATCTGGGGCCAACGTCCTGACTTTC
CASSLAGQGLSGANVLTF
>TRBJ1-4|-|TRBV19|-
TGTGCCAGTGGTCCTGCCGGGATGTTTAATGAAAAACTGTTTTTT
CASGPAGMFNEKLFF
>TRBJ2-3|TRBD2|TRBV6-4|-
TGTGCCAGCAGTGAAGCGGGGGGCACAGATACGCAGTATTTT
CASSEAGGTDTQYF
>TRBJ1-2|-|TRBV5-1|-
TGCGCCAGCACCCCCCTGGGGCCGGGCTATGGCTACACCTTC
CASTPLGPGYGYTF
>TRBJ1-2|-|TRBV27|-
TGTGCCAGCAGTCCCACGGTGAGGAACTATGGCTACACCTTC
CASSPTVRNYGYTF
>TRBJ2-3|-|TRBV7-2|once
TGTGCCAGCACCACGGTAGTCCCCGATACGCAGTATTTT
CASTTVVPDTQYF
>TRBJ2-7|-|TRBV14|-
TGTGCCAGCAGCCCAACTCGGACTCATCCTCGGTTATACGAGCAGTACTTC
CASSPTRTHPRLYEQYF
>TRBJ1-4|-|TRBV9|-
TGTGCCAGCAGCGTATCCACAAATGAAAAACTGTTTTTT
CASSVSTNEKLFF
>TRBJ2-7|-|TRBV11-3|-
TGTGCCAGCAGCTTATTAACAGGCTACGAGCAGTACTTC
CASSLLTGYEQYF
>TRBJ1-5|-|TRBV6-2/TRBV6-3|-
TGTGCCAGCAGTTACAGGATAGGGAGGGATCTGGGTCAGCCCCAGCATTTT
CASSYRIGRDLGQPQHF
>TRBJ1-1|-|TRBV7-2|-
TGTGCCAGCAGCTTACTAGGACACGCCAACACTGAAGCTTTCTTT
CASSLLGHANTEAFF
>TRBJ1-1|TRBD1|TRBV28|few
TGTGCCATCCCCTTGCCCCGAGGACAGGGGGGCACTGAAGCTTTCTTT
CAIPLPRGQGGTEAFF
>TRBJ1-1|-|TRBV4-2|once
TGTGCCAGCAGCCAACTACAGGGTGGGAGCACTGAAGCTTTCTTT
CASSQLQGGSTEAFF
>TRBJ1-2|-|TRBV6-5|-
TGTGCCAGCAGTAGCGTACAGGGAGTTGGCTCCTACTACACCTTC
CASSSVQGVGSYYTF
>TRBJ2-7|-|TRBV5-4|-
TGTGCCAGCAGCTTGGCCGGGAACAGGGTCTACGAGCAGTACTTC
CASSLAGNRVYEQYF
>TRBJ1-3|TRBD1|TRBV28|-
TGTGCCAGCAGTTTGGCTTACAGGGGAATCTCTGGAAACACCATATATTTT
CASSLAYRGISGNTIYF
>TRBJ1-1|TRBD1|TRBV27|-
TGTGCCAGCAGACTGGCAGGGGGAAGAACTGAAGCTTTCTTT
CASRLAGGRTEAFF
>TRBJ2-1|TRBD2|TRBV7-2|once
TGTGCCAGCAGCTTAGAACTAGCGGCCAATGAGCAGTTCTTC
CASSLELAANEQFF
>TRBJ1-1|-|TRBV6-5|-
TGTGCCAGCATTAACAGTCCCTACACTGAAGCTTTCTTT
CASINSPYTEAFF
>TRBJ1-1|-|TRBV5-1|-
TGCGCCAGCAGCTTGGCCGGCGGCCAGAACACTGAAGCTTTCTTT
CASSLAGGQNTEAFF
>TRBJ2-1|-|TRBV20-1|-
TGCAGTGCTAGTCGGGGGGCCGTGGATGAGCAGTTCTTC
CSASRGAVDEQFF
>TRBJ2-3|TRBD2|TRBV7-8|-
TGTGCCAGCAGCTTATTGACTAGCTGGGACACAGATACGCAGTATTTT
CASSLLTSWDTDTQYF
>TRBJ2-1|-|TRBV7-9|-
TGTGCCAGCAGCTTGACAGGCACCTCCTACAATGAGCAGTTCTTC
CASSLTGTSYNEQFF
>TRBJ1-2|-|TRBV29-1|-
TGCAGCGTTGAAGCGGGGGGAGGCTACACCTTC
CSVEAGGGYTF
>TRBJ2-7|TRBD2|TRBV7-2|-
TGTGCCAGCAGCTTGACTAGCGGCTACGAGCAGTACTTC
CASSLTSGYEQYF
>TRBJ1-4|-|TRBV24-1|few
TGTGCCACCAGTGAAGGAAGAGGGCCGAACGAAAAACTGTTTTTT
CATSEGRGPNEKLFF
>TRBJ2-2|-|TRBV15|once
TGTGCCACCAGCAGTGTAAACACCGGGGAGCTGTTTTTT
CATSSVNTGELFF
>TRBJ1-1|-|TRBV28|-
TGTGCCAGCAGTTTGAGTAACACTGAAGCTTTCTTT
CASSLSNTEAFF
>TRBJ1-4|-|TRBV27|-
TGTGCCAGCAGTTTATTGGGAGGCAGGCCAGAGGAAAAACTGTTTTTT
CASSLLGGRPEEKLFF
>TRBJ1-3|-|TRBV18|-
TGTGCCAGCTCACGGTCAGGCACCTCTGGAAACACCATATATTTT
CASSRSGTSGNTIYF
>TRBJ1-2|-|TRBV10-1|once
TGCGCCAGCAGTGAATATCGGTCAGGCCCTACCTATGGCTACACCTTC
CASSEYRSGPTYGYTF
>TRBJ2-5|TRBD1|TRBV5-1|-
TGCGCCAGCAGCTCTCTAACAGGGGAAGGGACCCAGTACTTC
CASSSLTGEGTQYF
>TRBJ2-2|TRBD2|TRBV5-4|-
TGTGCCAGCAGCTCCCTCGCGGGGGGGGCGACCGGGGAGCTGTTTTTT
CASSSLAGGATGELFF
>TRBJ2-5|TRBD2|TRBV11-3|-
TGTGCCAGCAGCCTCGGGACTAGCGGGGGACACCAAGAGACCCAGTACTTC
CASSLGTSGGHQETQYF
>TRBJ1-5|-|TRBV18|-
TGTGCCAGCTCAGCGATTGGGGGCAGCAATCAGCCCCAGCATTTT
CASSAIGGSNQPQHF
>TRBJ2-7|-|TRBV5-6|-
TGTGCCAGCAGCTTGGGGCAGATCTACGAGCAGTACTTC
CASSLGQIYEQYF
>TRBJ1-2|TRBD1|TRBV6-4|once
TGTGCCAGCAGTGTGTACTCCGGGACAGTAGTCTATGGCTACACCTTC
CASSVYSGTVVYGYTF
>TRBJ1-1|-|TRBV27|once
TGTGCCAGCAGATACAGGTATGGGAACACTGAAGCTTTCTTT
CASRYRYGNTEAFF
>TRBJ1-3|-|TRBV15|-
TGTGCCACCACCCCCCCGCGGGGATACGGGTGCTCTGGAAACACCATATATTTT
CATTPPRGYGCSGNTIYF